Given below is one T cell receptor beta chain in context. Its antigen is undetermined. The data derive from a study of shared clonotypes between healthy human individuals. General study results and limits: A reduction in generation probabilities was seen for non-shared clonotypes relative to those shared by all four donors. Sharing across four donors was highest in naive CD4 (around 5%) and lowest in memory CD8 (around 0.4%).

In germline, CDR1 is SGDLS, CDR2 YYNGEE. The CDR3 has 17 residues. J lost 5 bases, V lost 2 bases, and 11 bases had no gene match. Genomic DNA from each subset was divided evenly over several immunoSEQ plates. Sequencing was performed with immunoSEQ multiplex PCR; in TCRdb, only in-frame clones are kept and a portion is missing. The sample comprises around 2.1 million clones, 90% to 96% of which are singletons, and roughly 0.13% rests with the top ten. The rearrangement links TRBV9 to TRBJ2-5; 11 nucleotides match TRBD2. This TCR derives from a man between 18 and 35 years old in good health. Specimen: naive CD4+ T cells sorted from blood. The subset was: CD45RA+ positively selected. As DNA, the CDR3 is TGTGCCAGCAGCGTTGGCGGTAGCGGGAGGGCCTATGAGACCCAGTACTTC. Residues: CASSVGGSGRAYETQYF.